One sample yielded the 8 T cell receptor beta chains listed below, sequenced in a study of blood T cell repertoires in COVID-19. Sequencing used immunoSEQ multiplex PCR; TCRdb keeps in-frame clones, though not all of them. The sample contains around 93,000 clones, about 83% of which appear only once. The sequenced material came from peripheral blood. Receptor source: a human donor in a cohort sampled during active COVID-19.

The V call is TRBV5-4, the J call TRBJ1-1; possibly TRBD1 for D (5 bases). The ends were cut back, 0 bases at V and 6 bases at J, with 9 bases in the middle. The CDR3 is 13 amino acids. CDR1 and CDR2 from the germline V gene are SGHNT and YYREEE (reference sequence). CDR3: CASSLAGSSEAFF. For the CDR3, the DNA is TGTGCCAGCAGCTTGGCAGGGTCGTCTGAAGCTTTCTTT.

The rearrangement uses TRBV14 and TRBJ2-2; 7 positions match TRBD1. Germline assignment: CDR1 SGHDN and CDR2 FVKESK. The J segment lost 7 bases and the V segment lost 2 bases, leaving 10 bases of the junction unmatched. CDR3 size: 16 residues. The CDR3 loop is CASSQLEEGAGGELFF. CDR3 DNA sequence: TGTGCCAGCAGCCAATTGGAAGAGGGGGCAGGCGGGGAGCTGTTTTTT.

V is TRBV29-1 and J is TRBJ2-3, with a tentative D call TRBD1 (7 bases). The V gene's germline CDR1 is SQVTM and CDR2 ANQGSEA. The CDR3 extends over 15 amino acids. V lost 3 bases and J 4 bases, leaving 17 bases between the germline ends. This CDR3 is CSVDMQGGFADTQYF. The DNA of the CDR3 is TGCAGCGTTGACATGCAGGGGGGATTCGCAGATACGCAGTATTTT.

The gene calls are TRBV6-6 and TRBJ1-1, with D uncertain. V gave up 0 bases and J gave up 2 bases, with 7 bases separating them. This CDR3 has 14 amino acids. Germline V gene data show CDR1 as MNHNY and CDR2 as SVGAGI (reference sequence). CDR3 protein: CASSYSEGNTEAFF. The DNA of the CDR3 is TGTGCCAGCAGTTACTCGGAGGGAAACACTGAAGCTTTCTTT.

The chain joins TRBV7-9 to TRBJ1-1; D unresolved. The CDR3 contains 13 residues. V lost 2 bases and J 1 base, leaving 5 bases between the germline ends. CDR1 is SEHNR and CDR2 is FQNEAQ in the germline V gene (reference sequence). This chain's CDR3 is CASSLRGNTEAFF. The CDR3 DNA sequence: TGTGCCAGCAGCTTACGAGGGAACACTGAAGCTTTCTTT.

This chain links TRBV19 with TRBJ1-1, with TRBD1 identical over 8 bases. After removal of 9 bases from V and 4 bases from J, the junction contained 7 bases not matched to a gene. Germline CDR1 LNHDA, CDR2 SQIVND (reference sequence). The CDR3 covers 13 residues. The CDR3 loop reads CASRTGRVTEAFF. CDR3 DNA sequence: TGTGCCAGCCGGACAGGGAGGGTCACTGAAGCTTTCTTT.

The chain employs TRBV6-5 and TRBJ2-6, with TRBD2 as a possible D gene (6 bases). CDR1 MNHEY and CDR2 SVGAGI come from the germline V gene. V dropped 6 bases and J dropped 3 bases, with 9 bases sitting between them. The CDR3 is 14 residues long. CDR3 coding DNA: TGTGCCAGCAGGGAGGGTAGTGGGGCCAACGTCCTGACTTTC. The encoded protein is CASREGSGANVLTF.

A single count supports this clone. V and J are TRBV6-4 and TRBJ2-2; 9 bases are shared with TRBD1. With V trimmed by 2 bases and J by 4 bases, 2 bases remained unmatched. Looked up from germline, CDR1 is MRHNA and CDR2 is SNTAGT. The CDR3 contains 15 residues. CDR3 nucleotides: TGTGCCAGCAGTGACGGACAGGGGACCACCGGGGAGCTGTTTTTT. This codes for CASSDGQGTTGELFF.